The text below deals with one T cell receptor beta chain. This specimen comes from a study of early T cells in non-severe SARS-CoV-2 infection. CDR3 length equals 16 residues. Germline V CDR1 and CDR2: LGHDT, YNNKEL (reference sequence). The V end lost 0 bases, the J end lost 2 bases, and 13 bases lay between the germline ends. TCRdb reprocessed the 5' RACE reads with MiXCR, giving one entry per CDR3 protein. This sample has about 110,000 distinct CDR3 sequences, with around 10% found just once. The sequencing sample was made of whole blood. The sequence derives from an adult who was a healthcare worker with PCR-confirmed SARS-CoV-2 infection or an uninfected control (not recorded which). The chain combines TRBV3-1 with TRBJ1-1; no reliable D call. The CDR3 sequence: CASSQEGGRPNTEAFF. Written as DNA, the CDR3 is TGTGCCAGCAGCCAAGAGGGAGGACGGCCAAACACTGAAGCTTTCTTT.